The rows below give T cell receptor beta chains drawn from one sample of a study of shared clonotypes between healthy human individuals. Measured with immunoSEQ multiplex PCR; TCRdb has only the in-frame clones, and not every one. The data hold a few million clones, with over 85% observed a single time. Material for sequencing was naive CD4+ T cells from PBMCs. These receptors were collected from a man younger than 35 in good health. Some clones in this sample may be carry-over from other donors' samples. Each CDR3 is given with its conserved first and last residue. The D gene is left open where the match is weak. Expanded clones are given a class, and other clones once, few, many or no size at all.

V gene,D gene,J gene,clone size,CDR3 protein,CDR3 DNA
TRBV27,TRBD2,TRBJ2-2,-,CASSPSTGQIERGGRGGELFF,TGTGCCAGCAGTCCCTCCACCGGACAGATCGAACGAGGCGGGAGGGGCGGGGAGCTGTTTTTT
TRBV7-8,-,TRBJ2-2,-,CASSLRGRARDGELFF,TGTGCCAGCAGCCTTCGAGGCAGGGCGCGCGACGGGGAGCTGTTTTTT
TRBV30,-,TRBJ2-3,-,CAWSVWTTTPDTQYF,TGTGCCTGGAGTGTATGGACAACAACACCAGATACGCAGTATTTT
TRBV6-5,-,TRBJ2-3,-,CASRAVLRDTQYF,-
TRBV25-1,-,TRBJ2-7,-,CASSADTGQYF,TGTGCCAGCAGTGCTGATACGGGGCAGTACTTC
TRBV5-6,TRBD2,TRBJ2-2,-,CASSLSGRNTGELFF,TGTGCCAGCAGCCTTAGCGGGAGGAACACCGGGGAGCTGTTTTTT
TRBV7-9,-,TRBJ1-1,once,CASSPPGAGTMNTEAFF,TGTGCCAGCAGCCCTCCCGGGGCAGGGACCATGAACACTGAAGCTTTCTTT
TRBV27,-,TRBJ1-5,-,CASSPAYRYGNQPQHF,TGTGCCAGCAGTCCAGCCTACAGGTATGGCAATCAGCCCCAGCATTTT
TRBV18,-,TRBJ2-7,-,CASSPIQAGVSYEQYF,TGTGCCAGCTCGCCGATCCAGGCAGGGGTAAGCTACGAGCAGTACTTC
TRBV28,TRBD2,TRBJ2-7,-,CASSLWGRALEQYF,TGTGCCAGCAGTTTATGGGGGAGGGCCCTCGAGCAGTACTTC
TRBV2,-,TRBJ2-5,-,CASSEVGESQYF,TGTGCCAGCAGTGAGGTGGGAGAGTCCCAGTACTTC
TRBV12-2,-,TRBJ1-2,once,CASRLARGRVHGYTF,TGTGCAAGTCGCCTCGCCCGGGGGAGGGTCCATGGCTACACCTTC
TRBV21-1,-,TRBJ1-4,-,CASSPAGTVHNEKLFF,TGTGCCAGCAGCCCCGCCGGGACAGTTCATAATGAAAAACTGTTTTTT
TRBV29-1,-,TRBJ2-7,-,CSVVSRISYEQYF,TGCAGCGTTGTTTCTCGGATCTCCTACGAGCAGTACTTC
TRBV19,-,TRBJ2-7,-,CASSARGPYEQYF,TGTGCCAGTAGTGCCCGGGGCCCCTACGAGCAGTACTTC
TRBV28,-,TRBJ2-5,-,CASIPTGTVKTQYF,TGTGCCAGCATTCCAACCGGGACGGTGAAGACCCAGTACTTC
TRBV6-1,-,TRBJ1-2,-,CASSEGRGDNYGYTF,TGTGCCAGCAGTGAAGGTAGAGGGGACAATTATGGCTACACCTTC
TRBV7-9,TRBD1,TRBJ1-5,once,CASSLNEGASQPQHF,TGTGCCAGCAGCTTAAATGAGGGGGCTAGTCAGCCCCAGCATTTT
TRBV28,TRBD2,TRBJ2-1,-,CASSPVPGLAGEVPNSYNEQFF,TGTGCCAGCAGTCCAGTACCAGGCCTAGCGGGAGAGGTCCCTAACTCCTACAATGAGCAGTTCTTC
TRBV5-1,TRBD2,TRBJ2-7,once,CASRGAGGVGYEQYF,TGCGCCAGCAGAGGAGCGGGAGGCGTTGGCTACGAGCAGTACTTC
TRBV18,TRBD1,TRBJ1-4,-,CASSPRTGGSEKLFF,TGTGCCAGCTCACCGAGGACAGGGGGTAGTGAAAAACTGTTTTTT
TRBV5-1,-,TRBJ1-2,-,CASSQRPEGGYTF,TGCGCCAGCAGCCAAAGGCCTGAGGGAGGCTACACCTTC
TRBV2,-,TRBJ1-3,-,CASSASSRGLTGNTIYF,TGTGCCAGCAGTGCAAGCAGCCGGGGTCTAACTGGAAACACCATATATTTT
TRBV7-9,TRBD1,TRBJ2-1,-,CASSWGQGFSEQFF,TGTGCCAGCAGCTGGGGACAGGGGTTTAGTGAGCAGTTCTTC
TRBV6-6,TRBD1,TRBJ1-2,-,CASSQDRGGGYTF,TGTGCCAGCAGTCAAGACAGGGGCGGTGGCTACACCTTC
TRBV6-1,-,TRBJ1-1,-,CASNPPRANTEAFF,TGTGCCAGCAACCCCCCGAGAGCAAACACTGAAGCTTTCTTT
TRBV6-1,TRBD1,TRBJ1-2,-,CASNPDRDYGYTF,TGTGCCAGCAACCCAGACAGGGACTATGGCTACACCTTC
TRBV4-2,-,TRBJ1-2,once,CASSQERGRENYGYTF,TGTGCCAGCAGCCAAGAGCGGGGCAGGGAGAACTATGGCTACACCTTC
TRBV28,-,TRBJ1-5,-,CASSLWGIRQPQHF,TGTGCCAGCAGTTTGTGGGGAATTCGTCAGCCCCAGCATTTT
TRBV6-1,TRBD1,TRBJ2-7,-,CASRTGPEQYF,TGTGCCAGCAGGACAGGGCCCGAGCAGTACTTC
TRBV2,-,TRBJ2-7,-,CASAGESYEQYF,TGTGCCAGCGCCGGCGAGTCCTACGAGCAGTACTTC
TRBV7-2,TRBD1,TRBJ2-5,-,CASSRSGGTQYF,TGTGCCAGCAGCCGATCAGGGGGGACCCAGTACTTC
TRBV4-1,TRBD2,TRBJ2-3,-,CASSYGLAGLGAQYF,TGCGCCAGCAGCTACGGGCTAGCGGGACTGGGGGCGCAGTATTTT
TRBV4-1,-,TRBJ2-1,-,CASSQDWDGSAYNEQFF,TGCGCCAGCAGCCAAGATTGGGACGGTTCCGCCTACAATGAGCAGTTCTTC
TRBV5-6,TRBD1,TRBJ1-5,-,CASSPSTGGGQPQHF,TGTGCCAGCAGCCCGTCGACAGGGGGAGGCCAGCCCCAGCATTTT
TRBV21-1,-,TRBJ2-2,-,CASSKDRGENTGELFF,TGTGCCAGCAGCAAAGACAGGGGTGAGAACACCGGGGAGCTGTTTTTT
TRBV6-6,TRBD1,TRBJ2-7,-,CASSNPGQHYEQYF,TGTGCCAGCAGCAATCCGGGACAGCACTACGAGCAGTACTTC
TRBV28,-,TRBJ1-3,-,CASWDRKNTIYF,TGTGCCAGCTGGGATAGAAAAAACACCATATATTTT
TRBV14,-,TRBJ2-2,-,CASSQAVGPGELFF,TGTGCCAGCAGCCAAGCGGTCGGTCCCGGGGAGCTGTTTTTT
TRBV7-9,TRBD1,TRBJ1-4,-,CASSSGTGWGEKLFF,TGTGCCAGCAGCTCCGGGACAGGGTGGGGTGAAAAACTGTTTTTT
TRBV7-9,-,TRBJ1-2,few,CASSLDWHPGYTF,TGTGCCAGCAGCTTAGATTGGCACCCTGGCTACACCTTC
TRBV2,-,TRBJ1-2,-,CASSEGRQGYGYTF,TGTGCCAGCAGTGAGGGTCGTCAGGGGTATGGCTACACCTTC
TRBV5-1,TRBD2,TRBJ2-7,once,CASSLDLAAYEQYF,TGCGCCAGCAGCTTGGATCTAGCGGCCTACGAGCAGTACTTC
TRBV7-3,TRBD2,TRBJ2-1,-,CASSLRASGRYQQFF,TGTGCCAGCAGCTTAAGGGCTAGCGGGAGGTACCAACAGTTCTTC
TRBV7-3,TRBD2,TRBJ2-2,-,CASSFSTSENTGELFF,TGTGCCAGCAGCTTCTCTACTAGCGAGAACACTGGGGAGCTGTTTTTT
TRBV9,-,TRBJ1-5,once,CASSLGPVSNQPQHF,TGTGCCAGCAGCTTGGGACCCGTGAGCAATCAGCCCCAGCATTTT
TRBV19,-,TRBJ1-2,once,CASSFPLAGYTF,TGTGCCAGTAGTTTCCCCCTCGCTGGCTACACCTTC
TRBV7-2,TRBD2,TRBJ2-2,-,CASGRTSGTGELFF,TGTGCCAGCGGACGCACTAGCGGCACCGGGGAGCTGTTTTTT
TRBV28,TRBD1,TRBJ1-5,-,CATDRVGAQHF,TGTGCCACCGACAGGGTGGGTGCCCAGCATTTT
TRBV7-9,TRBD1,TRBJ2-7,-,CASSLRQGAYEQYF,TGTGCCAGCAGCTTGCGACAGGGTGCTTACGAGCAGTACTTC
TRBV5-1,-,TRBJ1-6,-,CASSRLKRTEDNSPLHF,TGCGCCAGCAGCCGTCTAAAAAGGACAGAAGATAATTCACCCCTCCACTTT
TRBV11-1,-,TRBJ1-1,-,CASSTRDLMNTEAFF,TGTGCCAGCAGCACCCGGGACCTCATGAACACTGAAGCTTTCTTT
TRBV28,-,TRBJ1-1,-,CASSLAAGRGTEAFF,TGTGCCAGCAGTTTAGCGGCAGGGCGAGGGACTGAAGCTTTCTTT
TRBV27,-,TRBJ2-2,-,CASSLGFGFAGELFF,TGTGCCAGCAGTTTGGGATTTGGATTCGCCGGGGAGCTGTTTTTT
TRBV27,-,TRBJ1-1,few,CASKLQSMNTEAFF,TGTGCCAGCAAATTACAATCAATGAACACTGAAGCTTTCTTT
TRBV7-3,-,TRBJ2-3,-,CASSSTPNTQYF,TGTGCCAGCAGCTCCACGCCGAATACGCAGTATTTT